This entry concerns a single T cell receptor beta chain. The target antigen is unknown. In making TCR beta libraries, quantitative 5'-RACE with molecular barcodes was used. In TCRdb, the 5' RACE reads were re-called with MiXCR into one record per CDR3 protein. The table has about 450,000 distinct CDR3 sequences, more than 25% seen once. Germline V gives CDR1 SQVTM, CDR2 ANQGSEA. V gave up 4 bases and J gave up 6 bases, with 15 bases separating them. The CDR3 is 13 residues long. The data originate from a study of CD8 T cells in ankylosing spondylitis. Findings and caveats of the study: Reports of some motif variants in reactive arthritis synovial fluid and blood predate this one. Reportedly, disease-linked clones are significantly enriched in ankylosing spondylitis patients' matched synovial fluid. Characteristic, it appeared, of ankylosing spondylitis blood was a TCR beta motif of several highly homologous variants.

This TCR was sampled from a male donor with ankylosing spondylitis. The J gene is TRBJ1-2, the V gene TRBV29-1, with a weak D call TRBD1 (5 bases). The sequenced sample was blood, either unsorted or a sorted T cell fraction (not recorded which). CDR3 loop: CSVARDAGDGYTF. The CDR3 bases are TGCAGCGTTGCCCGGGACGCCGGAGATGGCTACACCTTC.